This record looks at one T cell receptor beta chain sequence and its context. This specimen comes from a study of CD8 T cells in Susac syndrome. The germline gives CDR1 MNHNY, CDR2 SVGAGI (reference sequence). This CDR3 has 13 residues. Trimming stripped 6 bases from V and 7 bases from J, with 16 bases between. Random hexamers served to reverse transcribe roughly 0.45 to 1 ug RNA. A single record per CDR3 protein comes from TCRdb applying MiXCR to the immunoSEQ multiplex PCR reads. The sample carries some 180,000 distinct CDR3 sequences, about 91% recorded once. Sequencing used CD4+ T cells from PBMCs. The receptor comes from a human donor with Susac syndrome. This chain uses TRBV6-6 with TRBJ2-7; D uncertain. Here the CDR3 reads CASSPTPDTEQYF. For the CDR3, the DNA is TGTGCCAGCAGCCCGACCCCTGACACAGAGCAGTACTTC.